These 15 T cell receptor beta chains came from one sample sequenced in a study of CD8 T cells in ankylosing spondylitis. Study-wide points: Ankylosing spondylitis blood appeared to carry a characteristic TCR beta motif of roughly eight highly homologous variants.

Antigen specificity for these receptors is unknown. MiXCR, run by TCRdb on the 5' RACE reads, gives a single entry per CDR3 protein. The repertoire holds about 90,000 distinct CDR3 sequences, with more than 8.5% as singletons. Material: blood, either unsorted or a sorted T cell fraction (not recorded which). The source of these receptors is a male donor with ankylosing spondylitis.

Many counts were recorded for this clonotype. The rearrangement joins TRBV12-3 or TRBV12-4 to TRBJ2-6; D is undetermined. CDR3 length: 18 residues. The germline V and J ends were trimmed by 3 bases and 0 bases, with 15 bases remaining between them. CDR3 residues: CASSFGAGRDSGANVLTF. The CDR3, as DNA: TGTGCCAGCAGTTTTGGTGCAGGCCGCGACTCTGGGGCCAACGTCCTGACTTTC.

This clonotype has ten or more counts. The chain links TRBV5-1 to TRBJ2-7, with D possibly being TRBD2 (6 bases). V was clipped by 4 bases and J by 3 bases, with 14 bases between them. CDR1 and CDR2 (germline): SGHRS, YFSETQ. CDR3 size: 14 residues. CDR3: CASSPGGDLYEQYF. As DNA, the CDR3 is TGCGCCAGCAGCCCCGGAGGGGATCTCTACGAGCAGTACTTC.

The sample holds a few counts of this clonotype. The chain has TRBV27 and TRBJ1-6; 7 positions agree with TRBD1. V gave up 2 bases and J gave up 5 bases; unmatched junction bases: 0. The CDR3 totals 14 residues. Germline CDR1 MNHEY, CDR2 SMNVEV (reference sequence). The CDR3 sequence is CASSLGTDNSPLHF. DNA of the CDR3: TGTGCCAGCAGTTTAGGGACAGATAATTCACCCCTCCACTTT.

This clonotype was counted many times. The chain is built from TRBV20-1 and TRBJ2-1; TRBD2 matches 7 bases. Germline V CDR1 and CDR2: DFQATT, SNEGSKA (reference sequence). The V and J ends lost 0 bases and 4 bases, in that order; junction bases with no gene match: 6. The CDR3 sequence is 15 residues long. The CDR3 DNA follows: TGCAGTGCTAGAGATTTAACTAGCGAATACAATGAGCAGTTCTTC. Translating gives CSARDLTSEYNEQFF.

This clonotype turned up a few times. The V gene is TRBV28, the J gene TRBJ1-2, with 8 positions matching TRBD1. CDR3 size: 14 residues. V lost 6 bases and J lost 2; bases outside the gene matches: 5. Per germline, CDR1 MDHEN and CDR2 SYDVKM. CDR3 in DNA: TGTGCCAGCAGAGGACGACAGGGGAACTATGGCTACACCTTC. Translating gives CASRGRQGNYGYTF.

In this sample, this clonotype turned up many times. The chain carries TRBV11-1 and TRBJ2-1, with 8 bases aligning to TRBD2. The CDR3 is 15 amino acids. Germline V gene sequence: CDR1 SGHAT, CDR2 FQDESV (reference sequence). Trimming removed 4 bases from V and 10 bases from J; junction bases left unmatched: 12. Here the CDR3 DNA reads TGTGCCAGCAGCTCTCTCCAGGGACTAGAAACCGAGCAGTTCTTC. It encodes CASSSLQGLETEQFF.

The chain carries TRBV4-1 and TRBJ2-1; D is perhaps TRBD2 (6 bases). The CDR3 runs to 16 residues. V lost 0 bases and J 10 bases, leaving 19 bases between the germline ends. CDR1 is MGHRA and CDR2 is YSYEKL in the germline V gene. CDR3 in DNA: TGCGCCAGCAGCCAAGATCGGGGACTTGTGAGTTGGGAGCAGTTCTTC. This encodes CASSQDRGLVSWEQFF.

This clonotype has ten or more counts. The chain links TRBV20-1 to TRBJ2-5; tentatively, D is TRBD2 (5 bases). CDR3 size: 14 residues. Trimming took off 2 bases at V and 5 bases at J, with 15 bases between the two ends. CDR1 is DFQATT and CDR2 is SNEGSKA in the germline V gene (reference sequence). CDR3 nucleotide sequence: TGCAGTGCTAGAATCGGGCTAGCAAGTGAGACCCAGTACTTC. Translated, it gives CSARIGLASETQYF.

This clonotype was detected ten times or more. V gene TRBV7-9 combines with J gene TRBJ2-1; D gene uncertain. This CDR3 has 13 residues. CDR1 is SEHNR and CDR2 is FQNEAQ in the germline V gene (reference sequence). With 1 base removed from V and 5 bases from J, the gap between germline ends came to 6 bases. This chain's CDR3 is CASSLGPHNEQFF. CDR3 coding DNA: TGTGCCAGCAGCTTAGGACCCCACAATGAGCAGTTCTTC.

The CDR3 sequence: CASSLLVSTPGRDNEQFF. The CDR3 nucleotides are TGTGCCAGCAGCCTACTAGTGTCGACACCCGGGCGGGACAATGAGCAGTTCTTC. The chain has TRBV11-1 and TRBJ2-1, with TRBD2 as a possible D gene (5 bases). The CDR3 length is 18 residues. V was clipped by 5 bases and J by 5 bases, with 25 bases between them. Germline CDR1 and CDR2: SGHAT and FQDESV (reference sequence).

This clonotype came up many times. CDR3 protein: CASSYRQGSSYNEQFF. CDR3 in DNA: TGTGCCAGCAGTTACAGACAGGGGAGCTCCTACAATGAGCAGTTCTTC. The chain joins TRBV6-2 or TRBV6-3 to TRBJ2-1, with TRBD1 identical over 8 bases. The junction had 3 bases not matched to a gene; V was cut back by 2 bases and J by 0 bases. From germline, CDR1 is MNHEY and CDR2 SVGEGT. This CDR3 contains 16 residues.

This clonotype has a count of ten or more. The J gene is TRBJ1-1, the V gene TRBV12-3 or TRBV12-4; 7 bases match TRBD1. The CDR3 contains 13 residues. The junction had 6 bases not matched to a gene; V was cut back by 6 bases and J by 5 bases. CDR3 nucleotides: TGTGCCAGCAGATCAGGGGGTGTGACTGAAGCTTTCTTT. This gives the protein CASRSGGVTEAFF.

At least ten counts were recorded for this clonotype. This rearrangement joins TRBV9 to TRBJ2-7; 9 bases map to TRBD1. V lost 0 bases to trimming and J lost 2 bases; unmatched junction nucleotides: 0. CDR1 and CDR2 from the germline V gene are SGDLS and YYNGEE. This CDR3 is built from 14 residues. CDR3: CASSVGTGAYEQYF. The CDR3 nucleotides read TGTGCCAGCAGCGTAGGGACAGGGGCCTACGAGCAGTACTTC. The full variable domain, completed using reference TRBV9 and TRBJ2-7, is DSGVTQTPKHLITATGQRVTLRCSPRSGDLSVYWYQQSLDQGLQFLIQYYNGEERAKGNILERFSAQQFPDLHSELNLSSLELGDSALYFCASSVGTGAYEQYFGPGTRLTVT.

This clonotype was recorded at least ten times. The V call is TRBV20-1, the J call TRBJ2-1, with D tentatively TRBD1 (6 bases). This CDR3 region has 14 residues. Looked up from germline, CDR1 is DFQATT and CDR2 is SNEGSKA (reference sequence). Deletions cut 0 bases from V and 5 bases from J, with 11 bases between. The CDR3 is CSARDLGQNNEQFF. The CDR3 nucleotides are TGCAGTGCTAGAGACCTCGGACAGAACAATGAGCAGTTCTTC.

Many counts were recorded for this clonotype. The CDR3 bases are TGTGCCAGCAGTCTAGGAGGGCGTGAGCAGTTCTTC. Protein sequence: CASSLGGREQFF. The chain combines TRBV7-9 with TRBJ2-1, with D maybe TRBD2 (6 bases). V lost 6 bases to trimming and J lost 9 bases, with 12 bases between them. CDR3 length: 12 amino acids. The germline V gene encodes CDR1 SEHNR and CDR2 FQNEAQ (reference sequence).